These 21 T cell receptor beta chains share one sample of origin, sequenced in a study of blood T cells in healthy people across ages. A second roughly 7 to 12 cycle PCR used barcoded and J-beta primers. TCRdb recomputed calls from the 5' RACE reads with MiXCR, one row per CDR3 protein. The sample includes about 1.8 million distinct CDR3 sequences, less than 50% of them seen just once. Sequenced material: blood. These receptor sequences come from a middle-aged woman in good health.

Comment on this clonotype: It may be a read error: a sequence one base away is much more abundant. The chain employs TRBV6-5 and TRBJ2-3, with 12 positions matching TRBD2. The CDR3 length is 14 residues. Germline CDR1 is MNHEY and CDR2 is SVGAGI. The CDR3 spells CTSSQLAGGDTQYF. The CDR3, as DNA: TGTACCAGCAGTCAACTAGCGGGGGGTGATACGCAGTATTTT.

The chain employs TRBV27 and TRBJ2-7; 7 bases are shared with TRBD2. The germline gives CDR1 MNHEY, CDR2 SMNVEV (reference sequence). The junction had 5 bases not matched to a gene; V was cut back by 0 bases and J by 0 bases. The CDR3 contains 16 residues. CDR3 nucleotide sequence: TGTGCCAGCAGTTTATCGAGCGGCGGGGGCTCCTACGAGCAGTACTTC. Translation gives CASSLSSGGGSYEQYF.

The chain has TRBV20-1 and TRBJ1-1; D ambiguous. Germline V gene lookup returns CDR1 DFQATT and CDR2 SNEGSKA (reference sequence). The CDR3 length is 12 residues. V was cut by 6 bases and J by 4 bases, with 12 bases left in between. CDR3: CSATKSSTEAFF. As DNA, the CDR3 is TGCAGTGCCACCAAGTCGTCCACTGAAGCTTTCTTT.

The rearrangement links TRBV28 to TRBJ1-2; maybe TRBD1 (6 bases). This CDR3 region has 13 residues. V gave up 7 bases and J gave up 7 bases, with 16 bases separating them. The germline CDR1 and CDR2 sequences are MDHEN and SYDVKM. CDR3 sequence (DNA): TGTGCCAGCATGCAGGGGATGGATGTTGGCTACACCTTC. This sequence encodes CASMQGMDVGYTF.

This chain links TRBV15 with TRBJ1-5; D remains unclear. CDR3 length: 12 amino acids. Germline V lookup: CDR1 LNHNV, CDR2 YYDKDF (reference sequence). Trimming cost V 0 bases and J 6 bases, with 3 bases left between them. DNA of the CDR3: TGTGCCACCAGCAGAGATGGTCAGCCCCAGCATTTT. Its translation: CATSRDGQPQHF.

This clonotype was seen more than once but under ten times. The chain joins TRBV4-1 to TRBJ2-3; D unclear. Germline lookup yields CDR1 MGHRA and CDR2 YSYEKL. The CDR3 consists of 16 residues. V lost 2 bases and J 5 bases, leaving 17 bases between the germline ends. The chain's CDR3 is CASSQPGRRVGDTQYF. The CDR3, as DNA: TGCGCCAGCAGCCAACCAGGCCGACGAGTGGGAGATACGCAGTATTTT.

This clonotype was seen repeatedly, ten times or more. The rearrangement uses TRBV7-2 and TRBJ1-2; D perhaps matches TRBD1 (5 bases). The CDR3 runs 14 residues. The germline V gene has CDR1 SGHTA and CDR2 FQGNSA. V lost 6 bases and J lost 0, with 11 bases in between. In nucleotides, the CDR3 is TGTGCCAGCAGTCCTACAGGCCCTAACTATGGCTACACCTTC. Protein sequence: CASSPTGPNYGYTF.

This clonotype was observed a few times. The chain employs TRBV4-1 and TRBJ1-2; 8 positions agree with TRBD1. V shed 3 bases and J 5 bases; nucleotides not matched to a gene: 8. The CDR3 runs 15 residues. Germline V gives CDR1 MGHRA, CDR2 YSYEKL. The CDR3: CASSQDNRGRYGYTF. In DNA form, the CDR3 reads TGCGCCAGCAGCCAGGACAACAGGGGGAGGTATGGCTACACCTTC.

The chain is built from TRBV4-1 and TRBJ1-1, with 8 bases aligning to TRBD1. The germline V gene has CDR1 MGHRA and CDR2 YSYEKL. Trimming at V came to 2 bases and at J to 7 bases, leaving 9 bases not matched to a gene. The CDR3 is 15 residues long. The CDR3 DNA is TGCGCCAGCAGCCAACAGGGACAGGTCGTCGGTGAAGCTTTCTTT. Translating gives CASSQQGQVVGEAFF.

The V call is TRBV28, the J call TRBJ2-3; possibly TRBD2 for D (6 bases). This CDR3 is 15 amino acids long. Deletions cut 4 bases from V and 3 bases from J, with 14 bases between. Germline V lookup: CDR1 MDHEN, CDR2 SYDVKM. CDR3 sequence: CASSSGGPRTDTQYF. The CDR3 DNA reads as TGTGCCAGCAGTTCCGGGGGACCGAGGACAGATACGCAGTATTTT. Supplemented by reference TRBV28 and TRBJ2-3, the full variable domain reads DVKVTQSSRYLVKRTGEKVFLECVQDMDHENMFWYRQDPGLGLRLIYFSYDVKMKEKGDIPEGYSVSREKKERFSLILESASTNQTSMYLCASSSGGPRTDTQYFGPGTRLTVL.

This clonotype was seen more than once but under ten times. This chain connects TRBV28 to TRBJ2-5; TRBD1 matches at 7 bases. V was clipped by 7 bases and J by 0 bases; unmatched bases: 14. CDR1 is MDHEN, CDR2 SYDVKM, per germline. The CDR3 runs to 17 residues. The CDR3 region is CASNKRTGTDYQETQYF. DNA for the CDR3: TGTGCCAGCAACAAAAGAACCGGGACAGACTACCAAGAGACCCAGTACTTC. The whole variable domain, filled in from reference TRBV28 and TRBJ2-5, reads DVKVTQSSRYLVKRTGEKVFLECVQDMDHENMFWYRQDPGLGLRLIYFSYDVKMKEKGDIPEGYSVSREKKERFSLILESASTNQTSMYLCASNKRTGTDYQETQYFGPGTRLLVL.

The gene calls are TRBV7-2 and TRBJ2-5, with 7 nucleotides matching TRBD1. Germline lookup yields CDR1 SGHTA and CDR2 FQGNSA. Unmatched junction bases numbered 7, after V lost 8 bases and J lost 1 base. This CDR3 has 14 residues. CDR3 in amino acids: CASQGQPIQETQYF. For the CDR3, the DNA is TGTGCCAGCCAGGGACAGCCTATCCAAGAGACCCAGTACTTC.

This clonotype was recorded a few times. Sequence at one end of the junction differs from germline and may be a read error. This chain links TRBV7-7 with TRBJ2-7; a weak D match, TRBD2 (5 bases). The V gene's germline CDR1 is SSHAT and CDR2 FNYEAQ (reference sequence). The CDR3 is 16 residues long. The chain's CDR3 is CASTPSETSPTYEQYF. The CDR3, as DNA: TGTGCTAGCACCCCCTCGGAAACTAGTCCCACCTACGAGCAGTACTTC.

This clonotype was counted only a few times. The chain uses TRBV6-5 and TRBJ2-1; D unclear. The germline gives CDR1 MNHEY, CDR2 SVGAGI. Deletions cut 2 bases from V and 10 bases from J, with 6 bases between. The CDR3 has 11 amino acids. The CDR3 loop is CASSYVEEQFF. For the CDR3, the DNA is TGTGCCAGCAGTTACGTCGAGGAGCAGTTCTTC.

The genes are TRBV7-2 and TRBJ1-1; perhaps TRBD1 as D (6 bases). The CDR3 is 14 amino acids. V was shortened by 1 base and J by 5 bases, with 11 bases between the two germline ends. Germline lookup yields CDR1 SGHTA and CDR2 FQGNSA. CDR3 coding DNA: TGTGCCAGCAGCTTAGGCCGGGGGGCGACTGAAGCTTTCTTT. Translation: CASSLGRGATEAFF.

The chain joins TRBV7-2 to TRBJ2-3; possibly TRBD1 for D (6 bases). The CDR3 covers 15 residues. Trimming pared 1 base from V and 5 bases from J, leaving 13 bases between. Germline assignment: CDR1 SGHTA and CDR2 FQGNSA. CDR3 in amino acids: CASSLVEQGIDTQYF. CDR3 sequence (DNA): TGTGCCAGCAGCTTAGTTGAACAGGGAATAGATACGCAGTATTTT. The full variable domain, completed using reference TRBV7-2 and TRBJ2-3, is GAGVSQSPSNKVTEKGKDVELRCDPISGHTALYWYRQSLGQGLEFLIYFQGNSAPDKSGLPSDRFSAERTGGSVSTLTIQRTQQEDSAVYLCASSLVEQGIDTQYFGPGTRLTVL.

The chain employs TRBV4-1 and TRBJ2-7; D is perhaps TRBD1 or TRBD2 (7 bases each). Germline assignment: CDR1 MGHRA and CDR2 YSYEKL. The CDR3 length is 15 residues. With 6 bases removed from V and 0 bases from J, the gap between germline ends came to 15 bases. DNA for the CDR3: TGCGCCAGCAGTGCAGGCAGGGGGGGCTCCTACGAGCAGTACTTC. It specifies CASSAGRGGSYEQYF.

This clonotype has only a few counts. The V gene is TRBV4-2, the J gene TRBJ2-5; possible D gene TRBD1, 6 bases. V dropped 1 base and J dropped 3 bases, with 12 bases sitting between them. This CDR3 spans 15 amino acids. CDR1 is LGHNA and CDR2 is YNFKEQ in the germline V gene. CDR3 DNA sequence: TGTGCCAGCAGCCAAGCCCCCAGGGGCGAAGAGACCCAGTACTTC. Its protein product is CASSQAPRGEETQYF.

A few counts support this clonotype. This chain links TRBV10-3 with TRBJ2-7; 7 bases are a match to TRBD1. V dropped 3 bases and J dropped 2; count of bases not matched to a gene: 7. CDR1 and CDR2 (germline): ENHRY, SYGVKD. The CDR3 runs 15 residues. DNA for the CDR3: TGTGCCATCAGTGACAAAGGACAGGTCGCCTACGAGCAGTACTTC. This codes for CAISDKGQVAYEQYF.

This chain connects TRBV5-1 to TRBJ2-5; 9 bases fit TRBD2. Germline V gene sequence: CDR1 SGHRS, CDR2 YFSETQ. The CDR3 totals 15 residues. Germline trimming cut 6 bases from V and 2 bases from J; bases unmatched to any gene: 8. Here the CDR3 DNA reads TGCGCCAGCAAGCGGGCTAGCGGGAAACAAGAGACCCAGTACTTC. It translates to CASKRASGKQETQYF.

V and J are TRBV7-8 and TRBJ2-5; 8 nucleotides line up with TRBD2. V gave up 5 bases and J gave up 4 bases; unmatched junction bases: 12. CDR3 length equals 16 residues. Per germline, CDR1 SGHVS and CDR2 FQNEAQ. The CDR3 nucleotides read TGTGCCAGCAGCCGCCCGGGGGGGTCTTCTCGAGAGACCCAGTACTTC. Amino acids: CASSRPGGSSRETQYF.